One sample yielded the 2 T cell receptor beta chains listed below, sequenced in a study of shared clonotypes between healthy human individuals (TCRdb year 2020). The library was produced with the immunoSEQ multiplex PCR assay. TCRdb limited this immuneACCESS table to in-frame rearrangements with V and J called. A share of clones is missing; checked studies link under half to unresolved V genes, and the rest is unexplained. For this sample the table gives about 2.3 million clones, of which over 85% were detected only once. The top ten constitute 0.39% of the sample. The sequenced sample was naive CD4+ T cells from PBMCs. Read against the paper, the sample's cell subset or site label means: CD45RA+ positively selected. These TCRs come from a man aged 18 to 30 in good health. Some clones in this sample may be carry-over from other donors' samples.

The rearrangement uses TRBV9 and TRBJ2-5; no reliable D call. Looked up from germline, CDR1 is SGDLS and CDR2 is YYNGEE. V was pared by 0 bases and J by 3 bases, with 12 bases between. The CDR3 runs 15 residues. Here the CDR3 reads CASSVELGTEETQYF. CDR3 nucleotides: TGTGCCAGCAGCGTAGAGCTTGGTACGGAAGAGACCCAGTACTTC.

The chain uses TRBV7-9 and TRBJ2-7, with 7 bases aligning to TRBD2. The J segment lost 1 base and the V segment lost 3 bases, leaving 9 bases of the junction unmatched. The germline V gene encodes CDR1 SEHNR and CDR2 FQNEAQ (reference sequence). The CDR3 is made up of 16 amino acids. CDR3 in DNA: TGTGCCAGCAGCTTTGCCCGCGGGAGTCGTTCCTACGAGCAGTACTTC. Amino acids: CASSFARGSRSYEQYF.